This TCR beta chain was retrieved from a study of long-term antiretroviral therapy in people with HIV. Germline loops: CDR1 SGHDN, CDR2 FVKESK. Trimming left V 4 bases short and J 6 bases short, with 16 bases between. CDR3 length: 14 amino acids. Run at survey level, the immunoSEQ assay was version v3.0. This table comes from immunoSEQ multiplex PCR, and its TCRdb copy is limited to in-frame clones, with some not included. Among 30,000 or so clones, roughly 79% were seen once, and the ten largest hold roughly 3.5%. This clone appeared a few times. This receptor was identified in a middle-aged man with HIV. This specimen consisted of unsorted PBMCs, obtained 3 years after starting antiretroviral therapy. The chain couples TRBV14 to TRBJ2-7; D is possibly TRBD1 or TRBD2 (5 bases each). CDR3 nucleotide sequence: TGTGCCAGCAGCCCCCTGGGGGTTCAGGGCGAGCAGTACTTC. Protein: CASSPLGVQGEQYF.